This T cell receptor beta chain was profiled in a study of shared T cell receptors in the human thymus. Clones were read by immunoSEQ multiplex PCR, and TCRdb kept only the in-frame ones, dropping some. The data contain around 67,000 clones, nearly 95% of them singletons. This sequence originates from a human donor. The sample taken for sequencing was thymocytes.

Here the CDR3 reads CASSSRTGPELYEQYF. CDR3 coding DNA: TGTGCCAGCAGCTCCCGGACAGGTCCGGAGCTCTACGAGCAGTACTTC. The chain is built from TRBV5-4 and TRBJ2-7; TRBD1 agrees at 7 bases. Germline CDR1 SGHNT, CDR2 YYREEE (reference sequence). This CDR3 contains 16 residues. With 3 bases clipped from V and 3 bases from J, the junction kept 12 bases outside the gene matches.